This T cell receptor (beta chain) was documented in a study of blood T cell repertoires in COVID-19. Looking at the study overall: Donors in the United States, Italy and Spain gave samples during acute or convalescent COVID-19. The cDNA or gDNA used as material had been derived from T cells, B-cell-depleted T cells, or PBMCs.

Authors' processing steps: Amplification with reference gene primers provided the estimates of nucleated cell counts. Data came from immunoSEQ multiplex PCR; TCRdb stores just in-frame clones and leaves some out. V and J calls and clone size are those listed in that table; D and trimming were worked out from the DNA. The data hold approximately 350,000 clones, with roughly 90% observed a single time. This clonotype was sampled from a man in his forties with acute or convalescent COVID-19. Sequenced: peripheral blood.

CDR3 sequence: CASSISITGFEQYF. The CDR3 coding sequence is TGTGCCAGCAGTATATCGATTACAGGGTTCGAGCAGTACTTC. The rearrangement links TRBV5-6 to TRBJ2-7, with a possible D match to TRBD1 (6 bases). The CDR3 loop spans 14 amino acids. Germline CDR1 SGHDT, CDR2 YYEEEE. Trimming removed 5 bases from V and 6 bases from J, with 18 bases in between.